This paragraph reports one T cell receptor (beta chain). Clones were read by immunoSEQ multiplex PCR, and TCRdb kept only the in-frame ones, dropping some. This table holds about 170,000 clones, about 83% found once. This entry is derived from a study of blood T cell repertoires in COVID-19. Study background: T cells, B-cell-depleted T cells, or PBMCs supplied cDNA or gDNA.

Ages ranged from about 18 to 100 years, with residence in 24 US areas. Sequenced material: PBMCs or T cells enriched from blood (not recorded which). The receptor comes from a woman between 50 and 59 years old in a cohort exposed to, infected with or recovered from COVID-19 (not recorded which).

As DNA, the CDR3 is TGTGCCACCAGCGGCCGGGACAGCTCCTACGAGCAGTACTTC. Translation gives CATSGRDSSYEQYF. The chain uses TRBV15 and TRBJ2-7, with 7 positions matching TRBD1. CDR1 is LNHNV and CDR2 is YYDKDF in the germline V gene (reference sequence). J was trimmed by 0 bases and V by 5 bases; bases with no gene match: 4. The CDR3 consists of 14 residues.